These 25 T cell receptor beta chains were sequenced from one sample in a study of blood T cell repertoires in COVID-19. The assay was immunoSEQ multiplex PCR, and TCRdb's table has in-frame clones only and misses some. The data contain some 300,000 clones, approximately 89% of them singletons. Input material: PBMCs or T cells enriched from blood (not recorded which). Every receptor here comes from a woman aged 40 to 55 who had recovered from COVID-19.

The chain uses TRBV27 and TRBJ2-2; 9 bases are a match to TRBD2. Unmatched junction bases numbered 5, after V lost 2 bases and J lost 4 bases. The CDR3 extends over 16 amino acids. The V gene's germline CDR1 is MNHEY and CDR2 SMNVEV (reference sequence). The CDR3 protein is CASSLGLAGPTGELFF. The CDR3 bases are TGTGCCAGCAGTTTAGGGCTAGCGGGACCCACCGGGGAGCTGTTTTTT.

This chain connects TRBV11-3 to TRBJ2-4, with D maybe TRBD1 (6 bases). This CDR3 spans 14 amino acids. Trimming took off 6 bases at V and 5 bases at J, with 14 bases between the two ends. Germline CDR1 reads SGHNT; CDR2 reads YENEEA. DNA for the CDR3: TGTGCCAGCAGACAAGGGGGAGAGCAAAACATTCAGTACTTC. It is translated as CASRQGGEQNIQYF.

This clone was seen only a few times. V usage is TRBV7-3 and J usage is TRBJ2-1; 9 bases fit TRBD2. Germline V gives CDR1 SGHTA, CDR2 FQGTGA. J gave up 7 bases and V 2 bases, and 6 bases lay outside the gene matches. The CDR3 covers 15 residues. The CDR3 loop reads CASSLANSGGNEQFF. In DNA, the CDR3 is TGTGCCAGCAGCTTAGCGAATAGCGGGGGTAATGAGCAGTTCTTC.

This clone was recorded only once. This chain joins TRBV7-2 and TRBJ2-7; D is undetermined. Germline V gene lookup returns CDR1 SGHTA and CDR2 FQGNSA. The CDR3 consists of 15 residues. V lost 2 bases, J lost 1 base, and 12 bases lay in between. CDR3 DNA sequence: TGTGCCAGCAGCTTATCGTGGCAGATTTCCTACGAGCAGTACTTC. This gives the protein CASSLSWQISYEQYF.

The chain links TRBV12-5 to TRBJ2-7; 13 bases are shared with TRBD2. The CDR3 is 15 residues long. Per germline, CDR1 LGHNT and CDR2 FRNRAP. V lost 6 bases and J lost 5; bases outside the gene matches: 7. CDR3 sequence: CASGPRTSGSHEQYF. CDR3 in DNA: TGTGCTAGTGGACCTCGGACTAGCGGGAGCCACGAGCAGTACTTC.

CDR3 nucleotides: TGTGCCAGCAGTGTTCCCCTTAGTGGGGACAGCAGAATCTCGAGGGGCTACACCTTC. Translation gives CASSVPLSGDSRISRGYTF. This chain joins TRBV2 and TRBJ1-2; 7 nucleotides line up with TRBD1. This CDR3 is built from 19 residues. After removal of 4 bases from V and 8 bases from J, the junction contained 25 bases not matched to a gene. CDR1 and CDR2 (germline): SNHLY, FYNNEI.

As DNA, the CDR3 is TGTGCCACCAGTGCTTCGGGGGGGACCTACAATGAGCAGTTCTTC. Translated, it gives CATSASGGTYNEQFF. J is TRBJ2-1 and V is TRBV24-1; TRBD2 matches at 8 bases. Per the germline V gene, CDR1 is KGHDR and CDR2 is SFDVKD. This CDR3 is 15 amino acids long. The J segment lost 2 bases and the V segment lost 5 bases, leaving 4 bases of the junction unmatched.

The genes are TRBV5-1 and TRBJ2-1; perhaps TRBD1 as D (6 bases). This CDR3 comprises 14 residues. V was clipped by 1 base and J by 6 bases, with 11 bases between them. Looked up from germline, CDR1 is SGHRS and CDR2 is YFSETQ. The CDR3 DNA follows: TGCGCCAGCAGCTTGAACCGACAGGCCAATGAGCAGTTCTTC. As protein: CASSLNRQANEQFF.

V usage is TRBV27 and J usage is TRBJ2-7; D is ambiguous. V dropped 1 base and J dropped 5 bases, with 6 bases sitting between them. This CDR3 contains 12 residues. The V gene's germline CDR1 is MNHEY and CDR2 SMNVEV (reference sequence). The CDR3 nucleotides read TGTGCCAGCAGTTTATTGGGCCACGAGCAGTACTTC. The encoded protein is CASSLLGHEQYF.

The V and J genes are TRBV7-8 and TRBJ2-1; D may be TRBD2 (5 bases). Germline lookup yields CDR1 SGHVS and CDR2 FQNEAQ. There are 16 residues in the CDR3. The V end was cut by 5 bases, the J end by 0 bases, with 14 bases between. The CDR3 here is CASSREAGLSYNEQFF. CDR3 bases: TGTGCCAGCAGCCGAGAGGCGGGCCTCTCCTACAATGAGCAGTTCTTC.

The rearrangement uses TRBV6-5 and TRBJ1-3; 9 bases map to TRBD1. Trimming took 7 bases from V and 4 from J; bases not matched to a gene: 5. Germline V gene sequence: CDR1 MNHEY, CDR2 SVGAGI. There are 14 residues in the CDR3. The CDR3 here is CASTDRGKGNTIYF. As DNA, the CDR3 is TGTGCCAGCACGGACAGGGGAAAGGGAAACACCATATATTTT.

The chain employs TRBV27 and TRBJ2-7, with a possible D match to TRBD1 (5 bases). The CDR3 covers 14 residues. V was shortened by 4 bases and J by 0 bases, with 10 bases between the two germline ends. Germline V CDR1 and CDR2: MNHEY, SMNVEV (reference sequence). The CDR3 DNA reads TGTGCCAGCAGTTGGGGCCGTAGCTCCTACGAGCAGTACTTC. Its protein product is CASSWGRSSYEQYF.

The chain is built from TRBV6-1 and TRBJ2-7, with 9 bases identical to TRBD1. The V gene's germline CDR1 is MNHNS and CDR2 SASEGT. This CDR3 is 16 amino acids long. V gave up 1 base and J gave up 3 bases; unmatched junction bases: 7. The CDR3 reads CASSEDPGTGNYEQYF. The CDR3, as DNA: TGTGCCAGCAGTGAAGACCCCGGGACAGGGAACTACGAGCAGTACTTC.

The rearrangement joins TRBV29-1 to TRBJ1-3; perhaps TRBD1 as D (5 bases). CDR1 is SQVTM and CDR2 is ANQGSEA in the germline V gene. Trimming shortened V by 4 bases and J by 4 bases, and 11 bases separated the two germline ends. CDR3 length: 13 residues. CDR3 nucleotide sequence: TGCAGCGTTGGGGACCTAGCGGGAAACACCATATATTTT. Residues: CSVGDLAGNTIYF. Together with reference TRBV29-1 and TRBJ1-3, the CDR3 gives the full variable domain: SAVISQKPSRDICQRGTSLTIQCQVDSQVTMMFWYRQQPGQSLTLIATANQGSEATYESGFVIDKFPISRPNLTFSTLTVSNMSPEDSSIYLCSVGDLAGNTIYFGEGSWLTVV.

Of note for this clone: Other DNA sequences in the same sample also yield this CDR3. The V call is TRBV2, the J call TRBJ1-1; the match to TRBD1 covers 8 bases. V was pared by 2 bases and J by 1 base, with 0 bases of the junction left unmatched. Germline lookup yields CDR1 SNHLY and CDR2 FYNNEI. CDR3 length equals 14 residues. CDR3 DNA sequence: TGTGCCAGCAGTGAACAGGGGGCGAACACTGAAGCTTTCTTT. Residues: CASSEQGANTEAFF.

J is TRBJ2-7 and V is TRBV18; D is perhaps TRBD2 (6 bases). V lost 1 base and J 4 bases, leaving 11 bases between the germline ends. The germline V gene encodes CDR1 KGHSH and CDR2 LQKENI. The CDR3 length is 14 residues. CDR3 region: CASSPQEGSYEQYF. CDR3 coding DNA: TGTGCCAGCTCACCACAGGAGGGGTCGTACGAGCAGTACTTC.

The V gene is TRBV21-1, the J gene TRBJ1-6; TRBD1 reflects the table's D call only, with no check against the DNA. TRBV21-1 constitutes a pseudogene. This CDR3 is built from 18 residues. The CDR3: CASSNQPHLPGQGSPLHF. The CDR3 DNA reads TGTGCCAGCAGCAATCAGCCCCACCTTCCGGGACAGGGTTCACCCCTCCACTTT.

The rearrangement joins TRBV6-6 to TRBJ2-7; 7 positions agree with TRBD1. There are 15 residues in the CDR3. Germline V gene data show CDR1 as MNHNY and CDR2 as SVGAGI (reference sequence). The V gene end was trimmed by 6 bases and the J gene end by 6 bases; junction bases not matched to a gene: 14. The CDR3 sequence: CASSSTGAQDPEQYF. The CDR3 DNA reads TGTGCCAGCAGCTCCACAGGGGCACAAGATCCCGAGCAGTACTTC.

V is TRBV7-2 and J is TRBJ2-1, with D perhaps matching TRBD2 (6 bases). Germline V gene data show CDR1 as SGHTA and CDR2 as FQGNSA. The CDR3 length is 13 residues. The germline V and J ends were trimmed by 3 bases and 9 bases, with 12 bases remaining between them. The DNA for the CDR3 is TGTGCCAGCAGCTTCGGGGGAACGGTTGAGCAGTTCTTC. Residues: CASSFGGTVEQFF.

This clone was detected a few times. CDR3 amino acids: CASSLPSRGSDEKLFF. Here the CDR3 DNA reads TGTGCCAGCAGTTTACCCTCAAGAGGATCGGATGAAAAACTGTTTTTT. The V gene is TRBV28, the J gene TRBJ1-4, with D hard to call. Trimming stripped 2 bases from V and 6 bases from J, with 16 bases between. The CDR3 contains 16 residues. The germline V gene has CDR1 MDHEN and CDR2 SYDVKM. Based on the CDR3 plus reference TRBV28 and TRBJ1-4, the full variable domain is DVKVTQSSRYLVKRTGEKVFLECVQDMDHENMFWYRQDPGLGLRLIYFSYDVKMKEKGDIPEGYSVSREKKERFSLILESASTNQTSMYLCASSLPSRGSDEKLFFGSGTQLSVL.

This chain joins TRBV7-6 and TRBJ2-5, with D possibly matching TRBD2 (5 bases). Deletions cut 0 bases from V and 2 bases from J, with 10 bases between. Germline V gene sequence: CDR1 SGHVS, CDR2 FNYEAQ. CDR3 length: 15 residues. CDR3 protein: CASSLAITSQETQYF. In nucleotides, the CDR3 is TGTGCCAGCAGCTTAGCGATAACTAGTCAAGAGACCCAGTACTTC.

This clone was seen more than once but under ten times. Other DNA sequences in the sample encode the same CDR3. This rearrangement joins TRBV2 to TRBJ2-7; D is ambiguous. This CDR3 has 11 residues. CDR1 and CDR2 (germline): SNHLY, FYNNEI. Trimming cost V 8 bases and J 3 bases, with 8 bases left between them. The CDR3 spells CASRVLYEQYF. The CDR3 bases are TGTGCCAGCCGCGTCCTCTACGAGCAGTACTTC.

The chain joins TRBV28 to TRBJ2-1; 11 bases line up with TRBD2. The V gene end was trimmed by 3 bases and the J gene end by 5 bases; junction bases not matched to a gene: 3. CDR3 length: 15 amino acids. CDR1 is MDHEN and CDR2 is SYDVKM in the germline V gene. CDR3 protein: CASSFELAGDNEQFF. The CDR3 DNA reads as TGTGCCAGCAGTTTCGAACTAGCGGGGGACAATGAGCAGTTCTTC.

The chain combines TRBV7-9 with TRBJ2-2, with D tentatively TRBD1 (5 bases). The germline V gene encodes CDR1 SEHNR and CDR2 FQNEAQ (reference sequence). This CDR3 region has 14 residues. V was clipped by 1 base and J by 6 bases, with 9 bases between them. CDR3 nucleotides: TGTGCCAGCAGCTTAGTCGCAGGGCCCGGGGAGCTGTTTTTT. Protein product: CASSLVAGPGELFF.

V gene TRBV19 combines with J gene TRBJ2-5, with 10 positions matching TRBD1. The CDR3 spans 15 residues. J lost 4 bases, V lost 6 bases, and 8 bases had no gene match. Germline V gene sequence: CDR1 LNHDA, CDR2 SQIVND (reference sequence). CDR3 residues: CASSTRGTGVETQYF. The CDR3 DNA reads TGTGCCAGTAGCACGCGGGGGACAGGGGTAGAGACCCAGTACTTC.